This T cell receptor beta chain appears in the sequencing data of a study of blood T cell repertoires in COVID-19. Overall study: In each case, the material was cDNA or gDNA derived from T cells, B-cell-depleted T cells, or PBMCs.

The CDR3 totals 13 residues. After removal of 5 bases from V and 2 bases from J, the junction contained 3 bases not matched to a gene. In the authors' methods: Reference gene primer amplification yielded estimated nucleated cell counts. The data were produced by immunoSEQ multiplex PCR, yet TCRdb's version contains in-frame clones alone and is incomplete. D and trimming come from the DNA, and the V and J calls and clone size come from that table. Of about 130,000 clones in the sample, over 70% are singletons; the top ten hold about 2.5%. This receptor was obtained from a man in his forties or fifties with active COVID-19. What was sequenced was peripheral blood. V and J are TRBV12-3 or TRBV12-4 and TRBJ2-7; TRBD2 matches 7 bases. CDR3 sequence reads: CASSIGGTYEQYF. CDR3 nucleotides: TGTGCCAGCAGTATCGGGGGGACCTACGAGCAGTACTTC.